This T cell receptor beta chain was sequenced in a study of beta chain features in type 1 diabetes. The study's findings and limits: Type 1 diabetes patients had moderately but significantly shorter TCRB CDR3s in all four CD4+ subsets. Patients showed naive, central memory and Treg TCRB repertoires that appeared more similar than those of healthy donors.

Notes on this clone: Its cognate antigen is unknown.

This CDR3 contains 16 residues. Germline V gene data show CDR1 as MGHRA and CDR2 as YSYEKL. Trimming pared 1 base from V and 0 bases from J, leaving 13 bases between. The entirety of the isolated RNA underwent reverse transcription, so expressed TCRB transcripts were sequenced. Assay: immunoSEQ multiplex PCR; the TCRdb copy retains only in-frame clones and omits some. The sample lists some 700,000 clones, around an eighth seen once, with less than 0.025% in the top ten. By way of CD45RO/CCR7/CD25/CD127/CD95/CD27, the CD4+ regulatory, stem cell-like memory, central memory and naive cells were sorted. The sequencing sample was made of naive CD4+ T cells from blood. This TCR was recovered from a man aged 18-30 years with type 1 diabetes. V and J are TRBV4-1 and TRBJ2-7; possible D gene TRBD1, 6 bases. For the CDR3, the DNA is TGCGCCAGCAGCCAAGTACCGGGACAAAGCTCCTACGAGCAGTACTTC. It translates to CASSQVPGQSSYEQYF.